Included here is one T cell receptor (beta chain) sequence, with context. The data are from a study of chemoradiotherapy in HPV16-positive cancers. Sequencing was performed with immunoSEQ multiplex PCR; in TCRdb, only in-frame clones are kept and a portion is missing. This sample has approximately 19,000 clones, with more than 75% found just once. This CDR3 region has 15 residues. V was pared by 2 bases and J by 5 bases, with 8 bases of the junction left unmatched. Germline CDR1 is SGHDT and CDR2 is YYEEEE. The sequence came from a human donor with HPV-associated anogenital cancer. The chain joins TRBV5-6 to TRBJ2-5, with 8 bases aligning to TRBD2. The input for sequencing was blood, taken from a patient who underwent chemoradiotherapy. CDR3 protein: CASSFRGGPEETQYF. In DNA form, the CDR3 reads TGTGCCAGCAGCTTCCGGGGGGGGCCGGAGGAGACCCAGTACTTC.